One sample yielded the 13 T cell receptor beta chains listed below, sequenced in a study of T cells in women clearing cervical HPV infection. TCRdb's copy holds only in-frame clones and misses some; the assay was immunoSEQ multiplex PCR. Its table lists some 39,000 clones. The sequencing input was blood buffy coat. The receptors here all came from a woman between 18 and 70 years old with a cervical HPV16 infection that either progressed to CIN3+ or cleared (not recorded which).

On this clone itself: The read terminates 3 residues before the CDR3 end, so the remaining end is supplied by the germline J gene. V usage is TRBV10-1 and J usage is TRBJ1-1; 10 nucleotides match TRBD1. After removal of 2 bases from V and 4 bases from J, the junction contained 4 bases not matched to a gene. The CDR3 spans 15 residues. CDR1 and CDR2 from the germline V gene are WNHNN and SYGVQD (reference sequence). CDR3 sequence: CASSERTGGGTEAFF. Incomplete CDR3 DNA: TGCGCCAGCAGTGAGAGGACAGGGGGAGGCACTGAA.

Regarding this clone: The read halts 3 residues ahead of the CDR3 end, with the missing end drawn from the germline J gene. The V gene is TRBV5-1, the J gene TRBJ2-1; D is perhaps TRBD2 (5 bases). The CDR3 extends over 15 amino acids. Germline V gene data show CDR1 as SGHRS and CDR2 as YFSETQ. V lost 7 bases and J 0 bases, leaving 14 bases between the germline ends. The CDR3 sequence is CASAVSGVSYNEQFF. The CDR3 DNA, read in part, is TGCGCCAGCGCTGTCAGCGGCGTCTCCTACAATGAG.

As regards this clone: The read ends 3 residues early relative to the CDR3; the germline J gene fills the gap. The V and J genes are TRBV18 and TRBJ1-2; D unresolved. The germline V gene has CDR1 KGHSH and CDR2 LQKENI. There are 16 residues in the CDR3. The CDR3 protein is CASSLTPTSGRYDYTF. Incomplete CDR3 DNA: TGTGCCAGCTCACTCACCCCGACTAGCGGGAGATACGAC.

The CDR3 sequence: CASSIDRTALEETQYF. CDR3 DNA, as far as it was read: TGTGCCAGTAGTATAGATAGGACAGCATTGGAAGAGACG. The J gene is TRBJ2-3, the V gene TRBV19; D may be TRBD1 (6 bases). The DNA ends 3 residues before the CDR3 does, and the rest of the CDR3 is filled in from the germline J gene. CDR1 is LNHDA and CDR2 is SQIVND in the germline V gene (reference sequence). The CDR3 has 16 residues.

Note on this clone: The read falls 3 residues short of the CDR3 end, and the missing part is taken from the germline J gene. The chain is built from TRBV23-1 and TRBJ1-2, with D hard to call. TRBV23-1 is an open reading frame whose function is uncertain. The CDR3 has 16 amino acids. The DNA read from the CDR3 is TGCGCCAGCAGTCAATCCCAAGATTCGCAGCACTACGAC. Its translation: CASSQSQDSQHYD. The complete CDR3 sequence is CASSQSQDSQHYDYTF.

Regarding this clone: The read is 3 residues too short to cover the CDR3 end, so that end is filled in from the germline J gene. The rearrangement uses TRBV6-2 or TRBV6-3 and TRBJ2-1; 8 positions agree with TRBD2. V shed 6 bases and J 4 bases; nucleotides not matched to a gene: 8. Germline CDR1 MNHEY, CDR2 SVGEGT. The CDR3 is made up of 15 amino acids. This CDR3 is CASRPGLVLYNEQFF. The covered CDR3 bases are TGTGCCAGCAGACCGGGACTAGTGTTGTACAATGAG.

The CDR3 DNA, read in part, is TGTGCCAGCAGTTACGAGGGTACG. This gives the protein CASSYEGT. The full CDR3 protein is CASSYEGTQYF. The rearrangement joins TRBV6-2 or TRBV6-3 to TRBJ2-3; possibly TRBD2 for D (5 bases). Read data end 3 residues before the CDR3 end; the end is taken from the germline J gene. Germline CDR1 MNHEY, CDR2 SVGEGT. The CDR3 sequence is 11 residues long. V was pared by 2 bases and J by 8 bases, with 5 bases between.

The sequenced part of the CDR3 DNA is TGCGCCAGCAGCTTGCGCAGCGGGAGATGGAACGAG. It codes for CASSLRSGRWNE. The entire CDR3 is CASSLRSGRWNEQYF. The rearrangement joins TRBV5-1 to TRBJ2-7, with 8 bases fitting TRBD2. Read data end 3 residues before the CDR3 end; the end is taken from the germline J gene. V lost 1 base, J lost 5 bases, and 8 bases stayed unmatched. The germline gives CDR1 SGHRS, CDR2 YFSETQ. This CDR3 spans 15 amino acids.

CDR3 DNA, as far as it was read: TGCAGTGCTAGATCTAGCGGGAGGGCCGCAGATACG. This sequence encodes CSARSSGRAADT. The entire CDR3 reads CSARSSGRAADTQYF. The chain combines TRBV20-1 with TRBJ2-3, with TRBD2 matching 12 bases. The sequence runs out 3 residues before the end of the CDR3; the remainder is reconstructed from the germline J gene. Looked up from germline, CDR1 is DFQATT and CDR2 is SNEGSKA (reference sequence). Trimming cost V 2 bases and J 4 bases; bases outside gene matches: 4. The CDR3 covers 15 residues.

On this clone: The read stops 3 residues short of the end of the CDR3; the missing end is completed from the germline J gene. This chain connects TRBV5-6 to TRBJ2-2; D is unclear. The CDR3 has 14 amino acids. CDR1 SGHDT and CDR2 YYEEEE come from the germline V gene. The covered CDR3 bases are TGTGCCAGCAGCTTGATCGCAACTAATGAAAAG. This sequence encodes CASSLIATNEK. The entire CDR3 protein reads CASSLIATNEKLFF.

With regard to this clone: The CDR3 end is not reached by the read, which stops 3 residues before it; the germline J gene fills it in. The chain is built from TRBV5-1 and TRBJ1-2; 7 nucleotides match TRBD1. The CDR3 contains 12 residues. Germline loops: CDR1 SGHRS, CDR2 YFSETQ. CDR3 in amino acids: CASSLGDRGYTF. The DNA read from the CDR3 is TGCGCCAGCAGCTTGGGGGACAGAGGC.

About this clone itself: The read ends 3 residues before the CDR3 terminus; that terminus is restored from the germline J gene. The rearrangement links TRBV7-8 to TRBJ2-7; 7 nucleotides agree with TRBD1. V lost 2 bases, J lost 2 bases, and 6 bases stayed unmatched. The CDR3 is made up of 15 amino acids. Germline V CDR1 and CDR2: SGHVS, FQNEAQ. The CDR3 DNA, read in part, is TGTGCCAGCAGCTTATTTCTACAGGGGCCCTACGAG. This codes for CASSLFLQGPYE. The entire CDR3 protein is CASSLFLQGPYEQYF.

On this clone itself: Read coverage stops 3 residues before the CDR3 terminus; the germline J gene supplies the remainder. The chain joins TRBV20-1 to TRBJ2-7, with TRBD1 matching 7 bases. The CDR3 is 14 amino acids. Per the germline V gene, CDR1 is DFQATT and CDR2 is SNEGSKA (reference sequence). Trimming took 6 bases from V and 2 from J; bases not matched to a gene: 10. CDR3 DNA (partial): TGCAGTGCACCGACAGGGAAGGGGCCCTACGAG. This sequence encodes CSAPTGKGPYE. The whole CDR3 sequence reads CSAPTGKGPYEQYF.